This is a list of T cell receptor beta chains from one sample in a study of CD8+CD57+ T cells in acquired aplastic anemia. TCRdb re-analysed the reads in MiXCR, keeping a single row per CDR3 protein. The data contain just over 400,000 distinct CDR3 sequences, roughly 64% of them singletons. Sequencing input: sorted CD4+, CD8+, or CD8+CD57+ T cells (not recorded which) from PBMCs. The receptors shown here come from a human donor in good health, serving as a control. CDR3s include the opening cysteine and the closing phenylalanine or tryptophan. The D gene is left open where the match is weak. Some rows have no size entry. The others give once, few or many, or a class for an expanded clone.

>TRBV5-4|TRBD1|many|TRBJ1-3
CASSPDRKAYSGNTIYF
TGTGCCAGCAGCCCGGACAGGAAGGCCTACTCTGGAAACACCATATATTTT
>TRBV4-2|NA|NA|TRBJ1-6
CASSQDSSTVLPLHF
TGTGCCAGCAGCCAAGATTCCAGCACCGTTCTACCCCTCCACTTT
>TRBV7-2|NA|NA|TRBJ1-2
CASSLGGPGVSYTF
TGTGCCAGCAGCTTAGGCGGGCCGGGGGTCTCCTACACCTTC
>TRBV20-1|NA|NA|TRBJ1-1
CSARNEGRLVF
TGCAGTGCTAGGAATGAGGGGCGCTTAGTCTTT
>TRBV20-1|TRBD1|NA|TRBJ1-6
CSAGQGTPLHF
TGCAGTGCTGGACAGGGAACACCCCTCCACTTT
>TRBV7-3|NA|NA|TRBJ2-7
CASSSDGCGRVGDEQYF
TGTGCCAGCAGCTCGGATGGCTGCGGCAGGGTTGGGGACGAGCAGTACTTC
>TRBV7-2|TRBD1|NA|TRBJ2-1
CASSSDRGANEQFF
TGTGCCAGCAGCTCCGACAGGGGTGCTAATGAGCAGTTCTTC
>TRBV7-6|NA|NA|TRBJ2-3
CASSPNRLSPQYF
TGTGCCAGCAGCCCCAATAGACTTAGCCCGCAGTATTTT
>TRBV7-2|NA|NA|TRBJ2-7
CASSANGRADKEHF
TGTGCCAGCAGCGCCAACGGCCGGGCCGACAAGGAGCACTTC
>TRBV20-1|NA|once|TRBJ2-3
CSATHPPGGRTDTQYF
TGCAGTGCTACCCATCCCCCCGGGGGGCGGACAGATACGCAGTATTTT
>TRBV12-3/TRBV12-4|TRBD2|NA|TRBJ2-7
CASSPSPSGGLYYEQYF
TGTGCCAGCAGCCCCAGTCCTAGCGGGGGGCTGTACTACGAGCAGTACTTC
>TRBV20-1|NA|NA|TRBJ1-6
CSARDKAWTILNSPLHF
TGCAGTGCTAGAGACAAGGCGTGGACTATACTTAATTCACCCCTCCACTTT
>TRBV6-5|TRBD1|once|TRBJ2-7
CAITPGQGSYEQYF
TGTGCCATCACCCCGGGACAGGGGTCCTACGAGCAGTACTTC
>TRBV9|NA|NA|TRBJ2-7
CASSIRTGAYTLDF
TGTGCCAGCAGCATTCGGACGGGAGCCTACACGCTGGACTTC
>TRBV11-2|NA|NA|TRBJ2-5
CASSPHRGSGQGETQYF
TGTGCCAGCAGCCCGCACCGCGGGTCAGGCCAAGGGGAGACCCAGTACTTC
>TRBV7-9|NA|NA|TRBJ2-5
CASSPGGGEETQYF
TGTGCCAGCAGCCCAGGAGGGGGCGAAGAGACCCAGTACTTC
>TRBV15|NA|NA|TRBJ2-3
CATTWGGTDTQYF
TGTGCCACCACCTGGGGAGGCACAGATACGCAGTATTTT
>TRBV7-9|NA|once|TRBJ2-5
CARLAPGKAKEAKYF
TGTGCCAGGCTAGCGCCCGGAAAAGCCAAAGAGGCAAAGTACTTC
>TRBV10-3|NA|NA|TRBJ1-1
CATDRTGVAEDFF
TGTGCCACCGATCGGACCGGGGTCGCCGAAGATTTCTTC
>TRBV20-1|NA|once|TRBJ1-1
CSAGGRVNTEAFF
TGCAGTGCCGGGGGACGAGTGAACACTGAAGCTTTCTTT
>TRBV6-4|TRBD1|NA|TRBJ1-5
CASLATGAGNQPQHF
TGTGCCAGCCTCGCCACAGGGGCCGGCAATCAGCCCCAGCATTTT
>TRBV20-1|NA|NA|TRBJ2-1
CSADSGSSSNEQFF
TGCAGTGCTGATAGCGGATCTAGCTCCAATGAGCAGTTCTTC
>TRBV7-9|NA|NA|TRBJ1-1
CASSLVRPSNTGEF
TGTGCCAGCAGCTTAGTCAGGCCATCGAACACCGGGGAGTTT
>TRBV9|NA|NA|TRBJ1-3
CASSLEQGRNPIYF
TGTGCCAGCAGCTTGGAACAGGGAAGAAACCCCATATATTTT
>TRBV19|NA|NA|TRBJ1-1
CASRDVSDTEAFF
TGTGCCAGTAGAGATGTATCGGACACTGAAGCTTTCTTT
>TRBV6-6|TRBD1|NA|TRBJ1-2
CASSSSRDRNYGYTF
TGTGCCAGCAGTTCATCCCGGGACAGGAACTATGGCTACACCTTC